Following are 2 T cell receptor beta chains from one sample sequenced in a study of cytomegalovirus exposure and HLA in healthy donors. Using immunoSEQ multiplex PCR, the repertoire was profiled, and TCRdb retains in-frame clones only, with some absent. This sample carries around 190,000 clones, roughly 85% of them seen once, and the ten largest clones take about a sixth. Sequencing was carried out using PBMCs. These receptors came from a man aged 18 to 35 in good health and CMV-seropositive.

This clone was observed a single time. CDR3 in DNA: TGTGCCAGCAGCGTAGAAGGGCAGGGCAGGGACAATGAGCAGTTCTTC. Its translation: CASSVEGQGRDNEQFF. J is TRBJ2-1 and V is TRBV9; maybe TRBD1 (5 bases). Germline CDR1 is SGDLS and CDR2 is YYNGEE. The CDR3 is made up of 16 amino acids. Trimming stripped 0 bases from V and 5 bases from J, with 15 bases between.

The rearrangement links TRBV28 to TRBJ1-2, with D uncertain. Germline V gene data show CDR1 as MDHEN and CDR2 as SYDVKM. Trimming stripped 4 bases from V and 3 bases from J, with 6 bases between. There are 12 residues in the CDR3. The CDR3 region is CASSSLYYGYTF. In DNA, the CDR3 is TGTGCCAGCAGTTCTCTCTACTATGGCTACACCTTC.